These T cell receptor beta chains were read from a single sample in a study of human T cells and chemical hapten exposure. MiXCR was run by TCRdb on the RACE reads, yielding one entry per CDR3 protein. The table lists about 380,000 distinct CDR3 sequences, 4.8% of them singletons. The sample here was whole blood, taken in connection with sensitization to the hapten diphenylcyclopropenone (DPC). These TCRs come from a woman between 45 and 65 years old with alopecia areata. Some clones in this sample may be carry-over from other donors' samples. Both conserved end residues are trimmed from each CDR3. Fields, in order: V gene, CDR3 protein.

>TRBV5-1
ASSLEGQPQH
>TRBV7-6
ASSSGTGENEQY
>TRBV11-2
ASSPRGSSTDTQY
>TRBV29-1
SVVSGVEQF
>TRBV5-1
ASSLPGRDEQF
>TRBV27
ASSLPSGNEQY
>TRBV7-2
ASSFADANTGELF
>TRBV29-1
SARTGGRTDTQY
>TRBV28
ASSLLGSGGSYEQY
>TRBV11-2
ASSGASEQF